The rows below give T cell receptor beta chains drawn from one sample of a study of blood T cells in healthy people across ages. TCRdb re-called the 5' RACE reads with MiXCR, one entry per CDR3 protein. The repertoire holds 1.2 million to 1.5 million distinct CDR3 sequences, with 55% to 75% as singletons. Sequenced sample: blood. The receptor set was obtained from a man aged 18 to 35 in good health. Both conserved end residues are part of each CDR3. D genes are given only for firm matches. Some rows mark clone size as missing; the rest say once, few, many or name a class of expanded clone.

v_call: TRBV20-1; j_call: TRBJ2-7; d_call: TRBD1; clone_size: few; cdr3_aa: CSASTGQGLYEQYF; cdr3_nt: TGCAGTGCTAGCACGGGACAGGGGCTCTACGAGCAGTACTTC
v_call: TRBV12-5; j_call: TRBJ1-6; d_call: -; clone_size: -; cdr3_aa: CASGLRGRDSPLHF; cdr3_nt: TGTGCTAGTGGTTTAAGAGGGAGGGATTCACCCCTCCACTTT
v_call: TRBV21-1; j_call: TRBJ2-7; d_call: -; clone_size: -; cdr3_aa: CASAARYSEQYF; cdr3_nt: TGTGCCAGCGCCGCTCGCTACTCCGAGCAGTACTTC
v_call: TRBV7-2; j_call: TRBJ2-3; d_call: -; clone_size: many; cdr3_aa: CASSFYDPDTQYF; cdr3_nt: TGTGCCAGCAGCTTTTACGATCCAGATACGCAGTATTTT
v_call: TRBV11-2; j_call: TRBJ1-2; d_call: TRBD1; clone_size: -; cdr3_aa: CASNQGVRYGYTF; cdr3_nt: TGTGCCAGCAACCAGGGGGTTAGGTATGGCTACACCTTC
v_call: TRBV3-1; j_call: TRBJ2-5; d_call: -; clone_size: -; cdr3_aa: CASSRRTRGLKTQYF; cdr3_nt: TGTGCCAGCAGCCGCCGGACGCGGGGCCTGAAGACCCAGTACTTC
v_call: TRBV4-1; j_call: TRBJ1-2; d_call: -; clone_size: -; cdr3_aa: CASSQEQVANYGYTF; cdr3_nt: TGCGCCAGCAGCCAAGAACAGGTAGCTAACTATGGCTACACCTTC
v_call: TRBV2; j_call: TRBJ2-4; d_call: -; clone_size: -; cdr3_aa: CASSPNTISTAIQYF; cdr3_nt: TGTGCCAGCAGCCCCAACACCATCTCGACAGCCATTCAGTACTTC
v_call: TRBV20-1; j_call: TRBJ2-5; d_call: TRBD1; clone_size: -; cdr3_aa: CSASGTGGRETQYF; cdr3_nt: TGCAGTGCTAGTGGGACAGGGGGTCGAGAGACCCAGTACTTC
v_call: TRBV4-2; j_call: TRBJ1-4; d_call: -; clone_size: -; cdr3_aa: CASSQDLGATSEKLFF; cdr3_nt: TGTGCCAGCAGCCAAGATTTAGGAGCAACTAGTGAAAAACTGTTTTTT
v_call: TRBV29-1; j_call: TRBJ1-2; d_call: TRBD1; clone_size: -; cdr3_aa: CSVEKTGAGAGRYTF; cdr3_nt: TGCAGCGTTGAAAAGACAGGGGCAGGGGCTGGTCGCTACACCTTC
v_call: TRBV4-1; j_call: TRBJ2-1; d_call: TRBD2; clone_size: -; cdr3_aa: CASSHASMVRGEQFF; cdr3_nt: TGCGCCAGCAGCCACGCTTCTATGGTGCGGGGGGAGCAGTTCTTC
v_call: TRBV28; j_call: TRBJ1-2; d_call: -; clone_size: -; cdr3_aa: CASSLVSPYYGYTF; cdr3_nt: TGTGCCAGCAGTTTGGTGAGCCCTTACTATGGCTACACCTTC
v_call: TRBV28; j_call: TRBJ2-2; d_call: -; clone_size: -; cdr3_aa: CASRSEGRELFF; cdr3_nt: TGTGCCAGCAGGTCGGAAGGCAGGGAGCTGTTTTTT
v_call: TRBV28; j_call: TRBJ1-1; d_call: -; clone_size: -; cdr3_aa: CASSLVRGLMNTEAFF; cdr3_nt: TGTGCCAGCAGTTTAGTTCGGGGTTTAATGAACACTGAAGCTTTCTTT
v_call: TRBV6-2/TRBV6-3; j_call: TRBJ2-6; d_call: -; clone_size: -; cdr3_aa: CASSGTTSGANVLTF; cdr3_nt: TGTGCCAGCAGTGGGACCACATCTGGGGCCAACGTCCTGACTTTC
v_call: TRBV6-1; j_call: TRBJ2-3; d_call: TRBD1; clone_size: -; cdr3_aa: CASIMLTGGRDTQYF; cdr3_nt: TGTGCCAGCATCATGCTGACAGGGGGAAGGGATACGCAGTATTTT
v_call: TRBV3-1; j_call: TRBJ2-1; d_call: -; clone_size: -; cdr3_aa: CASSQGDGAGQFF; cdr3_nt: TGTGCCAGCAGCCAAGGTGATGGTGCGGGGCAGTTCTTC
v_call: TRBV20-1; j_call: TRBJ2-7; d_call: -; clone_size: -; cdr3_aa: CSALSSPHEQYF; cdr3_nt: TGCAGTGCTCTAAGTTCCCCCCACGAGCAGTACTTC
v_call: TRBV29-1; j_call: TRBJ1-5; d_call: -; clone_size: -; cdr3_aa: CSVEDGTGTINQPQHF; cdr3_nt: TGCAGCGTTGAAGATGGCACGGGGACGATCAATCAGCCCCAGCATTTT
v_call: TRBV6-6; j_call: TRBJ2-3; d_call: -; clone_size: few; cdr3_aa: CASSPPEGTQYF; cdr3_nt: TGTGCCAGCAGTCCGCCGGAGGGTACGCAGTATTTT
v_call: TRBV27; j_call: TRBJ2-7; d_call: -; clone_size: -; cdr3_aa: CASSGSSEQYF; cdr3_nt: TGTGCCAGCAGTGGCTCCTCCGAGCAGTACTTC
v_call: TRBV29-1; j_call: TRBJ2-1; d_call: TRBD2; clone_size: few; cdr3_aa: CSVEESGGWQFF; cdr3_nt: TGCAGCGTTGAAGAATCGGGGGGTTGGCAGTTCTTC
v_call: TRBV12-3/TRBV12-4; j_call: TRBJ1-4; d_call: -; clone_size: -; cdr3_aa: CASRMAGRDEKLFF; cdr3_nt: TGTGCCAGCAGGATGGCAGGGAGGGATGAAAAACTGTTTTTT
v_call: TRBV7-9; j_call: TRBJ2-7; d_call: -; clone_size: -; cdr3_aa: CASSSPWSSYEQYF; cdr3_nt: TGTGCCAGCAGCTCTCCCTGGAGCTCCTACGAGCAGTACTTC
v_call: TRBV27; j_call: TRBJ1-5; d_call: TRBD1; clone_size: -; cdr3_aa: CASSAGQIPSSNQPQHF; cdr3_nt: TGTGCCAGCAGCGCGGGACAGATCCCCTCTAGCAATCAGCCCCAGCATTTT
v_call: TRBV25-1; j_call: TRBJ2-1; d_call: -; clone_size: -; cdr3_aa: CASSESSLGAGYNEQFF; cdr3_nt: TGTGCCAGCAGTGAATCCTCTCTCGGCGCCGGATACAATGAGCAGTTCTTC
v_call: TRBV27; j_call: TRBJ2-7; d_call: -; clone_size: few; cdr3_aa: CASSLFGGGEQYF; cdr3_nt: TGTGCCAGCAGTTTATTTGGGGGAGGCGAGCAGTACTTC
v_call: TRBV6-5; j_call: TRBJ2-5; d_call: -; clone_size: once; cdr3_aa: CASSYSIYHSSSSLTEETQYF; cdr3_nt: TGTGCCAGCAGTTACTCGATATACCACAGCTCGAGTTCATTGACTGAAGAGACCCAGTACTTC
v_call: TRBV2; j_call: TRBJ2-5; d_call: -; clone_size: -; cdr3_aa: CASSERFGYQARETQYF; cdr3_nt: TGTGCCAGCAGTGAAAGGTTTGGGTATCAAGCTCGGGAGACCCAGTACTTC
v_call: TRBV12-3/TRBV12-4; j_call: TRBJ1-3; d_call: TRBD1; clone_size: -; cdr3_aa: CASSLTGGTGNTIYF; cdr3_nt: TGTGCCAGCTCCCTGACAGGGGGCACGGGAAACACCATATATTTT
v_call: TRBV29-1; j_call: TRBJ2-5; d_call: TRBD1; clone_size: -; cdr3_aa: CSHRTGGKETQYF; cdr3_nt: TGCAGCCACCGGACAGGGGGTAAAGAGACCCAGTACTTC
v_call: TRBV2; j_call: TRBJ1-2; d_call: -; clone_size: few; cdr3_aa: CASSVPDNYGYTF; cdr3_nt: TGTGCCAGCAGTGTCCCAGACAACTATGGCTACACCTTC
v_call: TRBV20-1; j_call: TRBJ2-3; d_call: TRBD2; clone_size: -; cdr3_aa: CSARSTSGSRVGTQYF; cdr3_nt: TGCAGTGCTAGATCCACTAGCGGCTCTCGGGTAGGTACGCAGTATTTT
v_call: TRBV12-5; j_call: TRBJ2-1; d_call: TRBD2; clone_size: -; cdr3_aa: CASDLGLADYNEQFF; cdr3_nt: TGTGCTAGTGATTTAGGACTAGCGGACTACAATGAGCAGTTCTTC
v_call: TRBV21-1; j_call: TRBJ2-7; d_call: -; clone_size: -; cdr3_aa: CASSPDRVPTNYEQYF; cdr3_nt: TGTGCCAGCAGCCCCGACAGGGTGCCCACGAACTACGAGCAGTACTTC
v_call: TRBV5-1; j_call: TRBJ2-3; d_call: -; clone_size: -; cdr3_aa: CASSLARRRGTDTQYF; cdr3_nt: TGCGCCAGCAGCTTGGCCCGTAGACGCGGCACAGATACGCAGTATTTT
v_call: TRBV20-1; j_call: TRBJ2-1; d_call: TRBD2; clone_size: few; cdr3_aa: CSARGLAGGGDEQFF; cdr3_nt: TGCAGTGCTAGAGGACTAGCGGGGGGTGGCGATGAGCAGTTCTTC
v_call: TRBV25-1; j_call: TRBJ2-1; d_call: -; clone_size: -; cdr3_aa: CASRGVDSLPCPEENEQFF; cdr3_nt: TGTGCCAGCAGGGGGGTCGACTCTCTACCTTGCCCCGAAGAGAATGAGCAGTTCTTC
v_call: TRBV10-2; j_call: TRBJ1-5; d_call: -; clone_size: -; cdr3_aa: CASRTDRFGQPQHF; cdr3_nt: TGCGCCAGCAGGACTGACAGGTTTGGTCAGCCCCAGCATTTT
v_call: TRBV7-2; j_call: TRBJ1-2; d_call: -; clone_size: -; cdr3_aa: CASSLGRERGYTF; cdr3_nt: TGTGCCAGCAGCTTAGGACGGGAAAGGGGCTACACCTTC
v_call: TRBV29-1; j_call: TRBJ1-1; d_call: -; clone_size: few; cdr3_aa: CSVRGDRTNTEAFF; cdr3_nt: TGCAGCGTGAGAGGTGACAGGACGAACACTGAAGCTTTCTTT
v_call: TRBV4-3; j_call: TRBJ2-7; d_call: TRBD2; clone_size: -; cdr3_aa: CASSQDPRGGSYEQYF; cdr3_nt: TGCGCCAGCAGCCAAGATCCGCGGGGGGGGTCCTACGAGCAGTACTTC
v_call: TRBV27; j_call: TRBJ2-3; d_call: TRBD2; clone_size: -; cdr3_aa: CASSLSGTSGRGDTQYF; cdr3_nt: TGTGCCAGCAGTTTATCGGGGACTAGCGGCCGGGGGGATACGCAGTATTTT
v_call: TRBV6-4; j_call: TRBJ1-1; d_call: -; clone_size: -; cdr3_aa: CASSEHGEAFF; cdr3_nt: TGTGCCAGCAGCGAACATGGTGAAGCTTTCTTT
v_call: TRBV7-6; j_call: TRBJ1-5; d_call: -; clone_size: -; cdr3_aa: CASSFRQETSPQHF; cdr3_nt: TGTGCCAGCAGCTTCCGACAGGAGACCAGCCCCCAGCATTTT